This T cell receptor (beta chain) was obtained from a study of identical twins. Broader study findings: Invariant T cells like MAIT and iNKT could partly confound the zero-insertion analyses.

With no exceptions, donors were healthy Caucasians. One entry per CDR3 protein results from TCRdb running MiXCR on the 5' RACE reads. The data hold fewer than 550,000 distinct CDR3 sequences, with around 15% observed a single time. The trim removed 8 bases at V and 9 bases at J, leaving 6 bases unmatched. The CDR3 spans 12 residues. Germline lookup yields CDR1 MDHEN and CDR2 SYDVKM. Concerning this clonotype: What it binds is not known.

The same sample was also used in a study of yellow fever vaccine responses in identical twins.

The chain uses TRBV28 and TRBJ2-3; 9 bases map to TRBD2. The receptor was derived from a woman younger than 30 in good health. Sequencing input: CD4+ T cells sorted from blood. CDR3 region: CASGVLAGTQYF. In DNA form, the CDR3 reads TGTGCCAGCGGCGTCCTAGCGGGGACGCAGTATTTT.